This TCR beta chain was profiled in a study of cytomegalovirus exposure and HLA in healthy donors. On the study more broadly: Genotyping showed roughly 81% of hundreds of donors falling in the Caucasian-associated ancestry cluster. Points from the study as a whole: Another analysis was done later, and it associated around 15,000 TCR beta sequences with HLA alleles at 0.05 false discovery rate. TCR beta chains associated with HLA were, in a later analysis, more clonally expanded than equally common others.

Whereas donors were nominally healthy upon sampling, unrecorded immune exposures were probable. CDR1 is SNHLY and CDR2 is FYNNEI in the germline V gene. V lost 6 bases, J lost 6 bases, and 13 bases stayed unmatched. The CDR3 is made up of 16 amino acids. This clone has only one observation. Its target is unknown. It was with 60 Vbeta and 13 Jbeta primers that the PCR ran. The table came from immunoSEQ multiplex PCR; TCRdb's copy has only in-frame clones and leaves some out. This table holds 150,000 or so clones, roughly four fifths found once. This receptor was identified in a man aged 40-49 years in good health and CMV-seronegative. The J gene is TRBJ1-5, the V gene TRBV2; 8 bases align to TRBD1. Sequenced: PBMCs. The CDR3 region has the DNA TGTGCCAGCAGACCGGGTAGTGGAACAGGGGGTCAGCCCCAGCATTTT. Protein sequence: CASRPGSGTGGQPQHF.